The clone carrying this T cell receptor beta chain has more than one count but fewer than ten. A second 7 to 11 cycle PCR used barcoded and J-beta primers. Each cDNA molecule, via a template-switch adaptor with 12 random nucleotides, was tagged. Via MiXCR, TCRdb re-called the 5' RACE reads, giving one row per CDR3 protein. This sample yields 1.5 million to 2 million distinct CDR3 sequences, of which around 42% are seen a single time; 23% belongs to the top ten. Each donor was a healthy Caucasian individual from Russia, aged roughly 6 to 95. Every participating donor contributed about 10 milliliters of peripheral blood through a draw. Germline V gene lookup returns CDR1 SGHVS and CDR2 FNYEAQ. Trimming removed 1 base from V and 1 base from J, with 8 bases in between. This CDR3 region has 15 residues. This sample was included in a study of blood T cells in healthy people across ages.

Sequencing was performed on blood. This receptor was identified in a human donor in good health. This chain uses TRBV7-6 with TRBJ1-5; D not certain. CDR3 protein: CASSLGDWSNQPQHF. CDR3 in DNA: TGTGCCAGCAGCTTAGGGGATTGGAGCAATCAGCCCCAGCATTTT.